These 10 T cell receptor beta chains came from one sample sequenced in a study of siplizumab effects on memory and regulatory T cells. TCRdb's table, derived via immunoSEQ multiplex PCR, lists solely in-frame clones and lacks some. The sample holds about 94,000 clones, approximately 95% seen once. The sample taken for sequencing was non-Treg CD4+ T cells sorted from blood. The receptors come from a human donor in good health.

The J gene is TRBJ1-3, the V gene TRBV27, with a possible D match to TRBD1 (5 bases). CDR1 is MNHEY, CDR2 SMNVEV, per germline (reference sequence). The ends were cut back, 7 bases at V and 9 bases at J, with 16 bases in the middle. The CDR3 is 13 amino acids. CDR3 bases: TGTGCCAGCATCTCAGGGAGGGGACCCACCATATATTTT. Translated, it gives CASISGRGPTIYF.

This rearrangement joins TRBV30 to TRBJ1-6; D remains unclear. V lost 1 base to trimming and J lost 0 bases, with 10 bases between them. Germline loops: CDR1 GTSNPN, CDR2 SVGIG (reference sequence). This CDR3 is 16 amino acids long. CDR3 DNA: TGTGCCTGGAGTGAAAGGCTAAGCTCCTATAATTCACCCCTCCACTTT. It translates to CAWSERLSSYNSPLHF. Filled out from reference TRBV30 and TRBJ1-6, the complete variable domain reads SQTIHQWPATLVQPVGSPLSLECTVEGTSNPNLYWYRQAAGRGLQLLFYSVGIGQISSEVPQNLSASRPQDRQFILSSKKLLLSDSGFYLCAWSERLSSYNSPLHFGNGTRLTVT.

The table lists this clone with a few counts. CDR3 nucleotides: TGCGCCAGCAGCTTCGGAGGCACTGAAGCTTTCTTT. Amino acid sequence: CASSFGGTEAFF. The rearrangement links TRBV5-1 to TRBJ1-1; D gene ambiguous. V lost 2 bases, J lost 4 bases, and 6 bases lay in between. The CDR3 runs to 12 residues. The germline V gene encodes CDR1 SGHRS and CDR2 YFSETQ.

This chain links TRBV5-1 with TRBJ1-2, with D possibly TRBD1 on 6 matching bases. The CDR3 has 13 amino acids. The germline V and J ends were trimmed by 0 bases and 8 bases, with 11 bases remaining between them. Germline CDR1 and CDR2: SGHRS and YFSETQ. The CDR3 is CASSLGGGRGYTF. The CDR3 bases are TGCGCCAGCAGCTTGGGGGGGGGCCGAGGCTACACCTTC.

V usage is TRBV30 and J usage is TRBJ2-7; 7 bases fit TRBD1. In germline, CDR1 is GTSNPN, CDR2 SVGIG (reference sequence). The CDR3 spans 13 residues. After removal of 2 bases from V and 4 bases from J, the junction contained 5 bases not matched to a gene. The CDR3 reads CAWSKDRLYEQYF. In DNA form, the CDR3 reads TGTGCCTGGAGTAAGGACAGGTTGTACGAGCAGTACTTC.

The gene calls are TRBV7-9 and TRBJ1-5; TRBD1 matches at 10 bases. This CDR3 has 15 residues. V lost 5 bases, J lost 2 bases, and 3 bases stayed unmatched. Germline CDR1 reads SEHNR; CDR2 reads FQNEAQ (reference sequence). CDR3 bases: TGTGCCAGCAGCCGGACAGGGGGTGGCAATCAGCCCCAGCATTTT. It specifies CASSRTGGGNQPQHF.

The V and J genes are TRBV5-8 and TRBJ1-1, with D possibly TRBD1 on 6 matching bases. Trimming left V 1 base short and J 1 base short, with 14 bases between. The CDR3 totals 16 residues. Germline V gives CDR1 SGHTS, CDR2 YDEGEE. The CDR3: CASSLLTGHRNTEAFF. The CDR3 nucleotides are TGTGCCAGCAGCTTGCTTACGGGACACAGGAACACTGAAGCTTTCTTT.

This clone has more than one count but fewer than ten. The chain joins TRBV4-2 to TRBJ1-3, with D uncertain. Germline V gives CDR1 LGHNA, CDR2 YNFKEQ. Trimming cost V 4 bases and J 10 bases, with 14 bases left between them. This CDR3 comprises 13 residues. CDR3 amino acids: CASSRPAGETIYF. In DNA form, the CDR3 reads TGTGCCAGCAGCCGACCCGCCGGTGAGACCATATATTTT.

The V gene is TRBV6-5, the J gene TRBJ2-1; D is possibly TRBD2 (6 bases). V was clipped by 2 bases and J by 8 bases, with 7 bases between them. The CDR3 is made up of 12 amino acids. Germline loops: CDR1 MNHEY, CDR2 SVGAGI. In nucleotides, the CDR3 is TGTGCCAGCAGTTACGGGGAGGATGAGCAGTTCTTC. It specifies CASSYGEDEQFF.

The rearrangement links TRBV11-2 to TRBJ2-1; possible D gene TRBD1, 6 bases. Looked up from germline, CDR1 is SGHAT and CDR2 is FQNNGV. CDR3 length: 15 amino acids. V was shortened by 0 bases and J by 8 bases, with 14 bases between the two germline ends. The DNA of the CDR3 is TGTGCCAGCAGCTTAGATCCAACAGGGTCCCATGAGCAGTTCTTC. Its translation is CASSLDPTGSHEQFF. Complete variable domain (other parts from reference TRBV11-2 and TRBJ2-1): EAGVAQSPRYKIIEKRQSVAFWCNPISGHATLYWYQQILGQGPKLLIQFQNNGVVDDSQLPKDRFSAERLKGVDSTLKIQPAKLEDSAVYLCASSLDPTGSHEQFFGPGTRLTVL.